Listed here is a single TCR delta chain. TCRdb ran CATT on the reads. The sample contains 14,000 to 15,000 delta-chain clones, roughly 7% of which appear only once. The source of the sample is a study of gamma-delta chains in newborns, infants, children. Study-level information: Polyclonal expansion of innate γδ T cells after birth follows microbial exposure.

V lost 3 bases and J 1 base, leaving 24 bases between the germline ends. This CDR3 has 21 residues. Germline CDR1 is GEAIGNYY and CDR2 is EKD. The sequencing sample was made of blood. This clonotype originated in a child who was a newborn, infant or young child, either healthy, febrile or measles-vaccinated (not recorded which). The chain is built from TRDV2 and TRDJ3, with a weak D call TRDD3 (5 bases). This chain's CDR3 is CACDSLLAAPKDSWDTRQMFF. The CDR3, as DNA: TGTGCCTGTGACTCCTTACTGGCGGCCCCGAAAGATTCCTGGGACACCCGACAGATGTTTTTC.